This TCR beta chain was documented in a study of CD8+ T cells in alopecia areata (dated by TCRdb to 2017 to 2018). At the level of the whole study: The treated patients, all with moderate-to-severe alopecia areata, were enrolled in an open-label pilot trial of oral tofacitinib given at 5 to 10 mg twice daily. The SALT score, which quantifies the percentage of affected scalp surface area, was used to measure disease severity in treated patients. On the human side, TCRbeta sequencing was run on scalp tissue and on sorted CD4+ and CD8+ peripheral blood T cells from healthy controls and from alopecia areata patients with either patchy or totalis/universalis disease. RNA was extracted with the PAXgene miRNA kit for fixed scalp, the miRNeasy kit for PBMCs, and the RNeasy kit for mouse skin. Clonality in the scalp was compared among normal scalp (n=4), patchy alopecia areata scalp (n=8), and alopecia totalis/universalis scalp (n=8). Patients stayed on tofacitinib for 6 to 18 months and then had 6 months of follow-up off drug so that delayed response and recurrence could be assessed. Amplification of TCRbeta CDR3 regions was done by immunoSEQ multiplex PCR using 35 Vbeta forward primers and 13 Jbeta reverse primers. Biopsies were taken from tofacitinib-treated patients at baseline and again at 4 and 24 weeks into treatment, and several of those patients also had a later scalp biopsy. High-throughput TCRbeta sequencing was used to examine T cell clonal expansion in alopecia areata in both the C3H/HeJ mouse model and human patients.

Comments on this clone: No antigen is known for it. Per-base qualities were not stored, and no clone one base away is much larger.

On the study overall, not on this receptor specifically: Compared with normal scalp, lesional scalp, particularly in alopecia totalis/universalis, had higher clonality and more expanded CD8+ clones, which suggests antigenic drive. Scalp clonality and the number of expanded CD8+ clones among the top 100 scalp clones were significantly decreased by tofacitinib. TCR sequences shared between patients were less clear than in mice, possibly partly because of HLA diversity in the patient population. Because the treated cohort was small and included a single nonresponder, larger studies are needed to assess links between baseline CD8+ expansion and response. Unlike mouse skin, which is dominated by gammadelta T cells, normal human skin has resident alphabeta T cells that are also sequenced, and this complicates analysis of the scalp TCR repertoire. Many expanded lesional clones were found to persist in scalp and blood during tofacitinib treatment, and relapse after treatment cessation may be partly explained by this persistence.

Interpreted using the paper, the treatment or condition label stands for: oral pan-JAK inhibitor, 5-10 mg twice daily. Lesional scalp punch biopsies and peripheral blood were obtained from alopecia areata patients. PBMCs were separated by density centrifugation and stained for CD3, CD4 and CD8, after which CD4+ and CD8+ T cells were sorted on a FACSAria. The CDR3 runs 12 residues from the cysteine to the phenylalanine. Only the CDR3 DNA stays, 36 bases, in frame from base 1. CDR1 and CDR2 are read off the germline V gene as SQVTM and ANQGSEA. V is clipped by 7 bases and J by 3 bases, and the sequence between their germline boundaries is 10 bases long. Libraries were constructed by the immunoSEQ multiplex PCR assay. For TCR sequencing, RNA was extracted from every sample and reverse transcribed into cDNA to serve as template. First-strand cDNA was synthesized using SuperScript III with a 2:1 mix of oligo-dT and random hexamers. A synthetic immune receptor repertoire was used to assess amplification bias, and residual bias was removed computationally. The paper's data handling went like this. After raw reads were preprocessed to remove errors, the CDR3 was defined following IMGT conventions as running from the conserved cysteine to phenylalanine. Clonality was computed by normalizing Shannon entropy by log2 of the number of productive unique TCRs and subtracting the result from 1. Scalp TCRbeta sequences were cross-referenced with sorted blood CD4 and CD8 repertoires so that the CD4 or CD8 identity of scalp clones could be inferred. The table was pulled from immuneACCESS by TCRdb, which kept in-frame rearrangements only. Such tables lose some clones; where checked, under half of the loss comes from unresolved V genes, and the rest has no known cause. V and J calls and clone size are those listed in that table; D and trimming were worked out from the DNA. Across this sample there are under 300,000 clones, with 60% seen only once. The ten largest clones represent 0.8% to 1% of the sample.

The sequence was collected from a human donor with alopecia areata. The rearrangement joined TRBV29-1 to TRBJ1-3; D gene: possibly TRBD1, on 5 matching bases. Sample: CD4+ T cells sorted from blood, taken around week 53, from a patient treated with tofacitinib. At the DNA level, the sequence is TGCAGCGCCGATGGGGGTGGAAACACCATATATTTT. Its translation reads: CSADGGGNTIYF.